One sample yielded the 17 T cell receptor beta chains listed below, sequenced in a study of PD-1 blockade in classical Hodgkin lymphoma. The table came from immunoSEQ multiplex PCR; TCRdb's copy has only in-frame clones and leaves some out. The sample includes about 23,000 clones, around three quarters seen only once; the top ten take about a sixth. Relapse was seen in all patients after autologous stem cell transplantation, and brentuximab vedotin exposure was variable. The sample in question was peripheral blood mononuclear cells (PBMCs), obtained before the second cycle of nivolumab. The receptors originated from a human donor with classical Hodgkin lymphoma.

This clone showed up just a few times. The chain couples TRBV7-2 to TRBJ2-5; 12 bases agree with TRBD2. Trimming at V came to 5 bases and at J to 5 bases, leaving 9 bases not matched to a gene. This CDR3 spans 16 amino acids. The germline V gene encodes CDR1 SGHTA and CDR2 FQGNSA. This chain's CDR3 is CASSTSSGRAGETQYF. CDR3 sequence (DNA): TGTGCCAGCAGCACCTCTAGCGGGAGGGCCGGGGAGACCCAGTACTTC.

The chain has TRBV2 and TRBJ2-3; 8 nucleotides match TRBD2. J was trimmed by 0 bases and V by 7 bases; bases with no gene match: 15. There are 18 residues in the CDR3. The V gene's germline CDR1 is SNHLY and CDR2 FYNNEI. This CDR3 reads CASKGVVAGIYSTDTQYF. As DNA, the CDR3 is TGTGCCAGCAAGGGAGTGGTAGCGGGAATATATAGCACAGATACGCAGTATTTT.

V is TRBV28 and J is TRBJ2-7, with D perhaps being TRBD1 or TRBD2 (5 bases each). The germline CDR1 and CDR2 sequences are MDHEN and SYDVKM. V was trimmed by 8 bases and J by 0 bases, leaving 11 bases between them. This CDR3 spans 13 amino acids. CDR3 nucleotides: TGTGCCAGCCACCGGGACCACTCCTACGAGCAGTACTTC. Translating gives CASHRDHSYEQYF.

The chain employs TRBV18 and TRBJ2-1; TRBD2 matches 15 bases. Germline CDR1 is KGHSH and CDR2 is LQKENI. The CDR3 has 16 residues. The V and J ends lost 6 bases and 9 bases, in that order; junction bases with no gene match: 9. CDR3 amino acids: CASSPPGLAGGGEQFF. The CDR3 DNA reads as TGTGCCAGCTCCCCCCCAGGACTAGCGGGAGGGGGTGAGCAGTTCTTC.

V is TRBV5-5 and J is TRBJ2-1, with a tentative D call TRBD1 (5 bases). The germline gives CDR1 SGHKS, CDR2 YYEKEE (reference sequence). Trimming took 4 bases from V and 10 from J, leaving 15 bases between them. CDR3 length: 13 amino acids. The CDR3 bases are TGTGCCAGCAGCATCGGACATAACCGCGAGCAGTTCTTC. It is translated as CASSIGHNREQFF.

The chain joins TRBV2 to TRBJ2-1; 7 bases map to TRBD2. CDR1 and CDR2 from the germline V gene are SNHLY and FYNNEI. V shed 8 bases, J shed 6 bases, and the junction held 10 bases outside the gene matches. The CDR3 totals 14 residues. CDR3 in DNA: TGTGCCAGCCGTTTAGGACTAGGGCCCAATGAGCAGTTCTTC. Its protein is CASRLGLGPNEQFF.

This clone was found a few times. The rearrangement links TRBV19 to TRBJ2-5; perhaps TRBD1 as D (6 bases). CDR3 length: 13 amino acids. V lost 6 bases to trimming and J lost 4 bases, with 12 bases between them. CDR1 and CDR2 from the germline V gene are LNHDA and SQIVND (reference sequence). This chain's CDR3 is CASSAVRGETQYF. The CDR3 DNA reads TGTGCCAGTAGCGCGGTCAGGGGAGAGACCCAGTACTTC.

This chain connects TRBV12-5 to TRBJ2-1, with 7 bases fitting TRBD2. J lost 8 bases, V lost 1 base, and 5 bases had no gene match. The CDR3 has 14 amino acids. Germline values: CDR1 LGHNT, CDR2 FRNRAP. The CDR3 DNA reads TGTGCTAGTGGTTTGGGGTTAGGGAGGGATGAGCAGTTCTTC. Translation gives CASGLGLGRDEQFF.

This clone has just a few counts. The chain couples TRBV28 to TRBJ1-2, with a tentative D call TRBD1 (5 bases). CDR1 and CDR2 (germline): MDHEN, SYDVKM. This CDR3 is built from 15 residues. Trimming shortened V by 4 bases and J by 5 bases, and 17 bases separated the two germline ends. CDR3 in DNA: TGTGCCAGCAGTTCCGCCGGTTTGGGGGATTATGGCTACACCTTC. This translates into CASSSAGLGDYGYTF.

The chain carries TRBV19 and TRBJ2-2; 9 nucleotides line up with TRBD2. CDR3 length equals 16 residues. CDR1 and CDR2 from the germline V gene are LNHDA and SQIVND (reference sequence). Trimming cost V 1 base and J 2 bases; bases outside gene matches: 2. This CDR3 reads CASSIGLAANTGELFF. The CDR3 DNA reads TGTGCCAGTAGTATAGGACTAGCGGCTAACACCGGGGAGCTGTTTTTT.

The chain couples TRBV6-5 to TRBJ2-1, with D tentatively TRBD2 (5 bases). V was pared by 6 bases and J by 1 base, with 13 bases between. Germline V gene lookup returns CDR1 MNHEY and CDR2 SVGAGI. The CDR3 is 15 amino acids. The DNA for the CDR3 is TGTGCCAGCAGATTAGCGAGATTATCCTACAATGAGCAGTTCTTC. This encodes CASRLARLSYNEQFF.

The rearrangement links TRBV14 to TRBJ2-1; D is possibly TRBD2 (5 bases). The germline CDR1 and CDR2 sequences are SGHDN and FVKESK. Trimming shortened V by 5 bases and J by 0 bases, and 20 bases separated the two germline ends. This CDR3 is 18 amino acids long. The CDR3 nucleotides are TGTGCCAGCAGCGCCCGAGGGTTCGCGCCCGACTCCTACAATGAGCAGTTCTTC. Protein: CASSARGFAPDSYNEQFF.

This clone is a singleton in its sample. The rearrangement uses TRBV18 and TRBJ1-2; a possible D gene is TRBD1 (5 bases). The CDR3 covers 13 residues. CDR1 is KGHSH, CDR2 LQKENI, per germline. The ends were cut back, 4 bases at V and 7 bases at J, with 13 bases in the middle. The CDR3 bases are TGTGCCAGCTCACAGGACATCGGGTTTGGCTACACCTTC. Translation gives CASSQDIGFGYTF.

CDR3 residues: CASSLNGQTHGYTF. The CDR3 DNA reads TGCGCCAGCAGCTTGAACGGCCAGACCCATGGCTACACCTTC. This chain uses TRBV5-1 with TRBJ1-2; D remains unclear. Trimming stripped 1 base from V and 6 bases from J, with 13 bases between. Germline CDR1 reads SGHRS; CDR2 reads YFSETQ. The CDR3 extends over 14 amino acids.

This chain links TRBV19 with TRBJ2-7; 8 nucleotides align to TRBD2. This CDR3 contains 15 residues. The junction had 13 bases not matched to a gene; V was cut back by 5 bases and J by 7 bases. Germline CDR1 is LNHDA and CDR2 is SQIVND (reference sequence). The CDR3: CASSPRTSQWGEQYF. For the CDR3, the DNA is TGTGCCAGTAGTCCACGGACTAGCCAGTGGGGGGAGCAGTACTTC.

V gene TRBV14 combines with J gene TRBJ1-1, with 9 bases aligning to TRBD1. The CDR3 is made up of 17 amino acids. In germline, CDR1 is SGHDN, CDR2 FVKESK. V lost 4 bases and J lost 1; bases outside the gene matches: 10. The CDR3, as DNA: TGTGCCAGCAGCCTTCGGACAGGGGCGACCCCGAACACTGAAGCTTTCTTT. Its protein product is CASSLRTGATPNTEAFF.

V usage is TRBV18 and J usage is TRBJ2-3; 9 nucleotides agree with TRBD2. Germline V gene lookup returns CDR1 KGHSH and CDR2 LQKENI. The CDR3 totals 16 residues. V was pared by 5 bases and J by 1 base, with 7 bases of the junction left unmatched. The CDR3 DNA is TGTGCCAGCTCAATTTCTAGCGGGACTGGCACAGATACGCAGTATTTT. The encoded protein is CASSISSGTGTDTQYF.